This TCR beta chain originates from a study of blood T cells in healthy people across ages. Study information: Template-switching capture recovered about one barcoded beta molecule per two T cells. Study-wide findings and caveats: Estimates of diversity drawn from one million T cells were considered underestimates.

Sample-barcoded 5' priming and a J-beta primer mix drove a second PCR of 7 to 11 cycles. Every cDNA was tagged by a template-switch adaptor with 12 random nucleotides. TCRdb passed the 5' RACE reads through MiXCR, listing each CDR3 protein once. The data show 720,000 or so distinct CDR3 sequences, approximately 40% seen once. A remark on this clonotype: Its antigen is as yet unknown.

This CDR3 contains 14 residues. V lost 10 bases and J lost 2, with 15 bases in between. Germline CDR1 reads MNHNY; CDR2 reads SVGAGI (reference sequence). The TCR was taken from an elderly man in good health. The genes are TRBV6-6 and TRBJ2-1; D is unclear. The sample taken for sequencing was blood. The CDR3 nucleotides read TGTGCCACCCAGTTAGGTGGCGCCTACAATGAGCAGTTCTTC. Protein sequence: CATQLGGAYNEQFF.